The 7 T cell receptor beta chains below were found in one sample sequenced in a study of regulatory T cells in long-lasting Graves disease (dated by TCRdb to 2020 to 2022). In light of the paper, this sample's time point label describes: persistent/refractory GD, antithyroid drugs over 5 years with positive TRAb. RNA was extracted from PBMCs in TRIzol for both TCR sequencing and RNA sequencing. Libraries were constructed by multiplex PCR. The instrument was an Illumina HiSeq 4000. TCR beta libraries were built with iRepertoire HTBI primers and Arm-PCR amplification of CDR3 regions. TCRdb applied fastp at Q25 and MiXCR to the public reads, then kept only in-frame beta chains. Rows with one shared CDR3 protein collapse into an entry with the most common genes and DNA. The sample yields 650,000 to 850,000 distinct CDR3 sequences; 30% were counted once. Of the sample, about 42% is held by the ten largest clones.

Source: peripheral blood mononuclear cells (PBMCs), taken when the disease was refractory, from a patient treated with antithyroid drugs. The receptors shown here come from a female donor with Graves disease.

This chain connects TRBV30 to TRBJ1-2; the match to TRBD1 covers 7 bases. The CDR3 contains 14 residues. From germline, CDR1 is GTSNPN and CDR2 SVGIG (reference sequence). The V segment lost 0 bases and the J segment 3 bases; nucleotides outside the gene matches: 4. The CDR3 protein is CAWSVRQGDYGYTF. Here the CDR3 DNA reads TGTGCCTGGAGTGTGCGGCAGGGGGACTATGGCTACACCTTC.

This clonotype has just a few counts. This chain uses TRBV19 with TRBJ1-2; D uncertain. The V and J ends lost 3 bases and 4 bases respectively, with 12 bases between them. The V gene's germline CDR1 is LNHDA and CDR2 SQIVND (reference sequence). CDR3 size: 14 residues. The CDR3 spells CASSMTRWGYGYTF. In DNA, the CDR3 is TGTGCCAGTAGTATGACAAGGTGGGGCTATGGCTACACCTTC.

This clonotype was seen a few times. The chain employs TRBV19 and TRBJ1-5; weak D call: TRBD1 (6 bases). Germline CDR1 LNHDA, CDR2 SQIVND (reference sequence). Trimming took 2 bases from V and 6 from J, leaving 14 bases between them. This CDR3 has 15 amino acids. In DNA form, the CDR3 reads TGTGCCAGTAGTATAAACAGGGCGGTAGGTCAGCCCCAGCATTTT. Its translation: CASSINRAVGQPQHF.

The V call is TRBV11-2, the J call TRBJ2-7; D is unresolved. Germline V gene data show CDR1 as SGHAT and CDR2 as FQNNGV. This CDR3 is built from 13 residues. V was clipped by 0 bases and J by 2 bases, with 5 bases between them. The DNA for the CDR3 is TGTGCCAGCAGCTTAGAACTTACCTACGAGCAGTACTTC. Translation: CASSLELTYEQYF.

V is TRBV19 and J is TRBJ1-1; a weak D match, TRBD1 (6 bases). The CDR3 covers 11 residues. The germline V gene encodes CDR1 LNHDA and CDR2 SQIVND (reference sequence). Trimming took off 7 bases at V and 7 bases at J, with 10 bases between the two ends. CDR3 sequence: CASKDRDEAFF. CDR3 in DNA: TGTGCCAGTAAGGACAGAGATGAAGCTTTCTTT.

J is TRBJ1-1 and V is TRBV6-5; D gene ambiguous. Per germline, CDR1 MNHEY and CDR2 SVGAGI. Trimming shortened V by 1 base and J by 3 bases, and 15 bases separated the two germline ends. The CDR3 contains 16 residues. Here the CDR3 reads CASSYWGFGSDTEAFF. The CDR3 DNA is TGTGCCAGCAGTTACTGGGGTTTCGGTTCCGACACTGAAGCTTTCTTT.

This clonotype was found once. This rearrangement joins TRBV11-1 to TRBJ1-2; no definite D call. This CDR3 has 14 amino acids. Germline CDR1 and CDR2: SGHAT and FQDESV (reference sequence). Trimming left V 3 bases short and J 3 bases short, with 11 bases between. CDR3 DNA: TGTGCCAGCAGCTTGGGGTACGGCGACTATGGCTACACCTTC. Amino acids: CASSLGYGDYGYTF.